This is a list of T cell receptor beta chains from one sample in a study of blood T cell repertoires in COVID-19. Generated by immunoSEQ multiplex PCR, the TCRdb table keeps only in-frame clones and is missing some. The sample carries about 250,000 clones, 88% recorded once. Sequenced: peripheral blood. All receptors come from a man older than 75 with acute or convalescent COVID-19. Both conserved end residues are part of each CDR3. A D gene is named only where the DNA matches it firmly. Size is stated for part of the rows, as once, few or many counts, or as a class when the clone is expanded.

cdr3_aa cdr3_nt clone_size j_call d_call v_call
CASARGAYEKLFF TGTGCCAGCGCCAGGGGCGCCTATGAAAAACTGTTTTTT few TRBJ1-4 - TRBV5-6
CASSLPSGSKEQFF TGCGCCAGCAGCTTACCTAGCGGGAGTAAGGAGCAGTTCTTC - TRBJ2-1 TRBD2 TRBV5-1
CASSPMRTGVSTGELFF TGTGCCAGCAGCCCCATGAGGACAGGGGTATCCACCGGGGAGCTGTTTTTT - TRBJ2-2 TRBD1 TRBV14
CASSQREGGGTDTQYF TGTGCCAGTAGCCAGCGGGAGGGGGGTGGCACAGATACGCAGTATTTT - TRBJ2-3 TRBD2 TRBV19
CASSEDRGARNTIYF TGTGCCAGTAGTGAGGACAGGGGAGCCAGAAACACCATATATTTT - TRBJ1-3 TRBD1 TRBV19
CSVVGTSGSTDTQYF TGCAGCGTCGTTGGGACTAGCGGAAGCACAGATACGCAGTATTTT - TRBJ2-3 TRBD2 TRBV29-1
CASTQGTGGVNYGYTF TGTGCCAGTACGCAGGGGACAGGAGGTGTTAACTATGGCTACACCTTC - TRBJ1-2 TRBD1 TRBV19
CASSFPSGVVQYF TGTGCCAGCAGCTTCCCCTCAGGGGTGGTACAGTACTTC - TRBJ2-7 - TRBV5-4
CASSLPGTGNTGELFF TGCGCCAGCAGCTTGCCCGGGACAGGGAACACCGGGGAGCTGTTTTTT - TRBJ2-2 TRBD1 TRBV5-1
CASTYRGPNEQFF TGTGCCAGCACCTACAGGGGGCCCAATGAGCAGTTCTTC - TRBJ2-1 TRBD1 TRBV7-9
CASSLGREVVYEQYF TGTGCCAGCAGCTTAGGACGAGAGGTCGTTTACGAGCAGTACTTC - TRBJ2-7 - TRBV11-2
CAISESRVDSPLHF TGTGCCATCAGTGAGTCCCGGGTGGATTCACCCCTCCACTTT - TRBJ1-6 - TRBV10-3
CASSYVVTAYGYTF TGTGCCAGCAGTTACGTTGTGACAGCTTATGGCTACACCTTC - TRBJ1-2 - TRBV6-2/TRBV6-3
CASSLVGQGLGEQFF TGTGCCAGCAGCTTGGTCGGACAGGGACTGGGTGAGCAGTTCTTC - TRBJ2-1 TRBD1 TRBV7-9
CASSHGRDFGYGYTF TGTGCCAGCAGCCACGGCAGGGATTTTGGCTATGGCTACACCTTC - TRBJ1-2 - TRBV7-2
CSATGRGYTF TGCAGTGCCACAGGGCGCGGCTACACCTTC once TRBJ1-2 - TRBV20-1
CASSLTGTGSYEQYF TGTGCCAGCAGTCTAACCGGGACAGGGTCCTACGAGCAGTACTTC - TRBJ2-7 TRBD1 TRBV28
CASRQAGAGEAFF TGCGCCAGCAGGCAGGCAGGGGCGGGTGAAGCTTTCTTT - TRBJ1-1 - TRBV5-1
CASSQEGSGNTIYF TGTGCCAGCAGCCAGGAGGGTTCTGGAAACACCATATATTTT - TRBJ1-3 - TRBV7-9
CASSQDRVGRETQYF TGTGCCAGCTCCCAGGACAGGGTGGGACGCGAGACCCAGTACTTC - TRBJ2-5 TRBD1 TRBV18
CASSLGSRARFYF TGTGCCAGCAGCTTGGGGAGCAGGGCCAGGTTTTACTTC - TRBJ2-7 - TRBV5-6
CASSQEPGSDTGELFF TGTGCCAGCAGCCAAGAACCCGGGAGTGACACCGGGGAGCTGTTTTTT - TRBJ2-2 - TRBV3-1/TRBV3-2
CATSRDLAGGDTQYF TGTGCCACCAGCAGAGATCTGGCAGGAGGGGATACGCAGTATTTT - TRBJ2-3 - TRBV15
CASSPPAGGYNEQFF TGTGCCAGCAGCCCCCCCGCGGGAGGCTACAATGAGCAGTTCTTC - TRBJ2-1 TRBD2 TRBV7-2
CASSIRDSPLHF TGTGCCAGTAGTATCAGGGATTCACCCCTCCACTTT once TRBJ1-6 - TRBV19
CASSIFQGRVYENTIYF TGTGCCAGCAGCATTTTTCAGGGAAGGGTTTATGAAAACACCATATATTTT - TRBJ1-3 - TRBV7-9
CASSKPPGGANSPLHF TGTGCCAGCAGTAAACCCCCCGGGGGAGCAAACTCACCCCTCCACTTT - TRBJ1-6 - TRBV27
CASSESRTGSYGYTF TGCGCCAGCAGTGAGTCTCGGACAGGGAGCTATGGCTACACCTTC few TRBJ1-2 TRBD1 TRBV10-2
CASSLTQGFDEQFF TGTGCCAGCAGCTTGACCCAGGGGTTCGATGAGCAGTTCTTC few TRBJ2-1 - TRBV11-1
CASSKDRGGQETQYF TGCGCCAGCAGCAAAGACAGGGGGGGCCAAGAGACCCAGTACTTC - TRBJ2-5 TRBD1 TRBV5-1
CASSLGTGAGNTIYF TGCGCCAGCAGCTTGGGGACAGGTGCTGGAAACACCATATATTTT - TRBJ1-3 TRBD1 TRBV5-1
CASSLGQGGEQYF TGCGCCAGCAGCCTGGGACAGGGTGGCGAGCAGTACTTC - TRBJ2-7 TRBD1 TRBV4-3
CASSPSRSRYGYTF TGTGCCAGCAGCCCTTCTCGGTCTAGGTATGGCTACACCTTC - TRBJ1-2 - TRBV7-9